Below, one T cell receptor beta chain is given with its context. Its antigen is undetermined. The DNA input per sorted-subset replicate PCR was 200 ng, corresponding to tens of thousands of T cell genomes. Method: immunoSEQ multiplex PCR; TCRdb's copy keeps in-frame clones and lacks some. Among around 370,000 clones, about 96% were seen once, and the ten largest hold approximately 0.32%. These data originate in a study of shared clonotypes between healthy human individuals. Study-wide context: CD4 naive and CD4 memory each took three plates per donor, while CD8 naive took two and CD8 memory one.

Per the germline V gene, CDR1 is SGHAT and CDR2 is FQNNGV. V lost 5 bases, J lost 5 bases, and 22 bases stayed unmatched. CDR3 length: 19 residues. Study-wide results and caveats: Clonotypes shared by all four sorted-subset donors had higher generation probabilities than non-shared clonotypes. An expected dependence of interdonor clonotype sharing on sequencing depth was noted.

The TCR sequence derives from a man aged 25 to 40 in good health. The chain uses TRBV11-2 and TRBJ2-5, with TRBD1 identical over 8 bases. The sample taken for sequencing was memory CD8+ T cells sorted from blood. Subset meaning: CD45RO+ cells pooled with CCR7-negative TemRA cells. In nucleotides, the CDR3 is TGTGCCAGCAGCCCCACAGGGGGTTGGCGGGTGGGGATTGGGGAGACCCAGTACTTC. It yields the protein CASSPTGGWRVGIGETQYF. Full variable domain (missing parts from reference TRBV11-2 and TRBJ2-5): EAGVAQSPRYKIIEKRQSVAFWCNPISGHATLYWYQQILGQGPKLLIQFQNNGVVDDSQLPKDRFSAERLKGVDSTLKIQPAKLEDSAVYLCASSPTGGWRVGIGETQYFGPGTRLLVL.